This T cell receptor (beta chain) was obtained from a study of T cell responses to AZD1222 COVID-19 vaccine. Concerning this clone: Antigen unknown.

Sequencing was performed with immunoSEQ multiplex PCR; in TCRdb, only in-frame clones are kept and a portion is missing. The sample holds fewer than 110,000 clones; about nine tenths are singletons and the top ten take 4% to 5.5%. Per germline, CDR1 MNHNS and CDR2 SASEGT. The CDR3 consists of 15 residues. V shed 0 bases and J shed 10 bases, with 16 bases lying between them. Study-level findings and limits: A mostly white British donor set with more females was recruited, and clonal diversity was possibly underestimated.

The sequencing here drew on peripheral blood, taken on day 0 of AZD1222 vaccination. J is TRBJ1-5 and V is TRBV6-1; weak D call: TRBD1 (5 bases). The clonotype comes from an adult in good health. CDR3 in DNA: TGTGCCAGCAGTGAAGCCGGGGCCCCGATCAAACCCCAGCATTTT. As protein: CASSEAGAPIKPQHF.